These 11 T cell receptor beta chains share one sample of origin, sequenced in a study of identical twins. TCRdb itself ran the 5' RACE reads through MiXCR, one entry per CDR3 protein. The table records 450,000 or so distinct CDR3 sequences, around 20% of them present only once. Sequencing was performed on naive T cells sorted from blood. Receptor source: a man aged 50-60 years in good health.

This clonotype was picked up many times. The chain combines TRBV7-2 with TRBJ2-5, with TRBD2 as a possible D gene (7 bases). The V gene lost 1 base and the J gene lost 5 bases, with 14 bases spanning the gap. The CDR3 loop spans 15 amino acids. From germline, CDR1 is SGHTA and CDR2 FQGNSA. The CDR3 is CASSLGGGGFETQYF. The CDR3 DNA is TGTGCCAGCAGCTTAGGGGGCGGGGGCTTTGAGACCCAGTACTTC.

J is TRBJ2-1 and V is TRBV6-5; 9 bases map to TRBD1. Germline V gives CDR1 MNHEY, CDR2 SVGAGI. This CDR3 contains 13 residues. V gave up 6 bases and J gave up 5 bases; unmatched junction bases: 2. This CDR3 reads CASSYRGHNEQFF. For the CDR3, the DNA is TGTGCCAGCAGCTACAGGGGGCACAATGAGCAGTTCTTC.

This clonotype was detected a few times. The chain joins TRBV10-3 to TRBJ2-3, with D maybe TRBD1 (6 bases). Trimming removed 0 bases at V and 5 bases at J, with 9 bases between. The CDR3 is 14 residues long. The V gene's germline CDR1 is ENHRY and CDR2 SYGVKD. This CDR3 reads CAISESRGEDTQYF. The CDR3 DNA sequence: TGTGCCATCAGTGAGTCCAGGGGAGAAGATACGCAGTATTTT.

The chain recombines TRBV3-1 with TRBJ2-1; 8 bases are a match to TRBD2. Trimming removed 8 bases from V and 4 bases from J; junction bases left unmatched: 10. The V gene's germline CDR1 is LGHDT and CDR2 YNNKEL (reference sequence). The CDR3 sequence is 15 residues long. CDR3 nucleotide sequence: TGTGCCAGCCGACAAGCGGGGGAACCTTACAATGAGCAGTTCTTC. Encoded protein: CASRQAGEPYNEQFF.

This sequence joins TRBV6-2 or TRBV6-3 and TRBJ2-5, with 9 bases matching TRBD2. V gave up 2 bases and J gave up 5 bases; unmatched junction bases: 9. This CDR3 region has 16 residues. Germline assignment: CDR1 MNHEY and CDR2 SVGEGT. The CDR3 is CASSYIAGEAGETQYF. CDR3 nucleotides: TGTGCCAGCAGTTACATAGCGGGAGAGGCAGGGGAGACCCAGTACTTC.

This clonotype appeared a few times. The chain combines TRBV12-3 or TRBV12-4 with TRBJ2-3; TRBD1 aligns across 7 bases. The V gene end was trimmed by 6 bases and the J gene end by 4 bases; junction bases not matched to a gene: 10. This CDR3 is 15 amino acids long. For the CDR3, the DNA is TGTGCCAGCAGCCTGTCACAGGGGAAGTCAGATACGCAGTATTTT. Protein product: CASSLSQGKSDTQYF.

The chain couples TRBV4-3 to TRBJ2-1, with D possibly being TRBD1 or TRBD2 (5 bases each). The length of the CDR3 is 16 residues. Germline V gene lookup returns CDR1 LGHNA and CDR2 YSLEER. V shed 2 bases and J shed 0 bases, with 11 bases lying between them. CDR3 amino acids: CASSQLGESSYNEQFF. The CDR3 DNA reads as TGCGCCAGCAGCCAACTGGGGGAGAGCTCCTACAATGAGCAGTTCTTC.

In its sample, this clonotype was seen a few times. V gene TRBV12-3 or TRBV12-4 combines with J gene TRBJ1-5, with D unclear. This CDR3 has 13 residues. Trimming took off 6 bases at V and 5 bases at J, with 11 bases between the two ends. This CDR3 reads CASSSTWDQPQHF. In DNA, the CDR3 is TGTGCCAGCAGCTCTACCTGGGATCAGCCCCAGCATTTT.

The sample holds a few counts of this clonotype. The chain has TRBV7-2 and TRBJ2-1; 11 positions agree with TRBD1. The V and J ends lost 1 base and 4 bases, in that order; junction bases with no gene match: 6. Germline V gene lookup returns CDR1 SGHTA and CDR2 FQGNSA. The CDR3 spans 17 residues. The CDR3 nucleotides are TGTGCCAGCAGCTTAGGGGGGACAGGGGGTTTATACAATGAGCAGTTCTTC. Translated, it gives CASSLGGTGGLYNEQFF.

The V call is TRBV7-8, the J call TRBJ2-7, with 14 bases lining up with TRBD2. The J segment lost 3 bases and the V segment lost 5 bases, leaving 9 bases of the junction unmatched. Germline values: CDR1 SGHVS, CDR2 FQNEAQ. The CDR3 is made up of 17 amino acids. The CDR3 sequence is CASSRTSGGSRVYEQYF. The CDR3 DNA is TGTGCCAGCAGCCGGACTAGCGGGGGGAGCCGGGTCTACGAGCAGTACTTC.

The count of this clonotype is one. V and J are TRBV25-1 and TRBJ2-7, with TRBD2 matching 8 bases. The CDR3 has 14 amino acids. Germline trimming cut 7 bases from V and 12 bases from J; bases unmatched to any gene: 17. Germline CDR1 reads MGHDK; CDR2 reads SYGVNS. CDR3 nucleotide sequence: TGTGCCAGCACCCACACTGAACAACGTAGCGGGGTGTACTTC. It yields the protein CASTHTEQRSGVYF.